One T cell receptor beta chain is described in this entry. What it binds is not known. This record belongs to a study of cytomegalovirus exposure and HLA in healthy donors. Regarding the study as a whole: Differences between HLA loci emerged in a later analysis of TCR association rates, with DRB1 most and HLA-C fewest.

This CDR3 comprises 14 residues. Trimming left V 6 bases short and J 4 bases short, with 18 bases between. The germline V gene encodes CDR1 SQVTM and CDR2 ANQGSEA. Researchers ran the PCR with 60 Vbeta and 13 Jbeta primers. Here immunoSEQ multiplex PCR was the method, and the copy in TCRdb shows in-frame clones only, minus some. The sample includes over 65,000 clones. The rearrangement joins TRBV29-1 to TRBJ1-2; tentative D call: TRBD1 (6 bases). Sequences were obtained from PBMCs. The TCR sequence derives from a woman aged 25 to 39 in good health and CMV-seronegative. CDR3 protein: CSVERGSGIYGYTF. The CDR3 coding sequence is TGCAGCGTCGAAAGGGGGAGCGGAATCTATGGCTACACCTTC.